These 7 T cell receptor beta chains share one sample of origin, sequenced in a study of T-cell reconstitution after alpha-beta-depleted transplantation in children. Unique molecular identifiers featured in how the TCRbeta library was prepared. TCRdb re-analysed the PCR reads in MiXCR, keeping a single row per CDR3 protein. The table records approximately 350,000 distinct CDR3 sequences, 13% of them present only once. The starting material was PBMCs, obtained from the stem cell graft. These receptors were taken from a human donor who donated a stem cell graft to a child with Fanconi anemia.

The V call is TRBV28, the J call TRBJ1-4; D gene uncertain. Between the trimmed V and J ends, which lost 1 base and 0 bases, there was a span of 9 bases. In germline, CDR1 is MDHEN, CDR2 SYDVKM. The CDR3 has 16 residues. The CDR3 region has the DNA TGTGCCAGCAGTTTATCCTTATCTACAACTAATGAAAAACTGTTTTTT. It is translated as CASSLSLSTTNEKLFF. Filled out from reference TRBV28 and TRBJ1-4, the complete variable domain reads DVKVTQSSRYLVKRTGEKVFLECVQDMDHENMFWYRQDPGLGLRLIYFSYDVKMKEKGDIPEGYSVSREKKERFSLILESASTNQTSMYLCASSLSLSTTNEKLFFGSGTQLSVL.

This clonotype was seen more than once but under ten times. CDR3: CASSYASGGQETQYF. The CDR3 bases are TGTGCCAGCAGTTACGCTAGCGGGGGACAAGAGACCCAGTACTTC. J is TRBJ2-5 and V is TRBV6-5; 10 bases fit TRBD2. With 2 bases clipped from V and 2 bases from J, the junction kept 2 bases outside the gene matches. The germline V gene encodes CDR1 MNHEY and CDR2 SVGAGI. This CDR3 has 15 amino acids.

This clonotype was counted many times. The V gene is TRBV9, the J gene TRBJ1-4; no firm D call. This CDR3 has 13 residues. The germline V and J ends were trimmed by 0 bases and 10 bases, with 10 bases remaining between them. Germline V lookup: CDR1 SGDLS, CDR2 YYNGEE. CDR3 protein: CASSVVLGGKLFF. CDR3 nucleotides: TGTGCCAGCAGCGTAGTTCTGGGAGGAAAACTGTTTTTT.

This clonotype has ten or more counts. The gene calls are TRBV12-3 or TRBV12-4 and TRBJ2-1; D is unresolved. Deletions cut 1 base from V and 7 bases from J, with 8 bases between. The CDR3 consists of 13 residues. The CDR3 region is CASSLGVVNEQFF. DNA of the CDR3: TGTGCCAGCAGTTTAGGGGTAGTTAATGAGCAGTTCTTC.

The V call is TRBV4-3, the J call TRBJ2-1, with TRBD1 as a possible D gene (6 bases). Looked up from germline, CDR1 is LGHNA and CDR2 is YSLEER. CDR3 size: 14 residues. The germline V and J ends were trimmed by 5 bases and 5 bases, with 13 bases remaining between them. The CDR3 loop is CASSDFRQDNEQFF. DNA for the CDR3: TGCGCCAGCAGCGACTTTCGACAGGACAATGAGCAGTTCTTC.

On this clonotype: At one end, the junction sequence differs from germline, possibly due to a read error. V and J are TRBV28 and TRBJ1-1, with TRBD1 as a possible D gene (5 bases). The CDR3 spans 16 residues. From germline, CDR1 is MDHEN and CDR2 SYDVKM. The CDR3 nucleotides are TGTGCCAGCAGTTTATTTCTCAGACAGTGGAACGCTGAAGCTTTCTTT. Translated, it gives CASSLFLRQWNAEAFF.

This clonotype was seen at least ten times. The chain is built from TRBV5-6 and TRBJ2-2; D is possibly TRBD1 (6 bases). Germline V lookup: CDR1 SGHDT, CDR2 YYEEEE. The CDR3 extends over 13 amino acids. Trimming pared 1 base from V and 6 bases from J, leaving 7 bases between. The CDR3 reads CASSLPGAGELFF. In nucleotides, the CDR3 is TGTGCCAGCAGCTTGCCAGGGGCCGGGGAGCTGTTTTTT.